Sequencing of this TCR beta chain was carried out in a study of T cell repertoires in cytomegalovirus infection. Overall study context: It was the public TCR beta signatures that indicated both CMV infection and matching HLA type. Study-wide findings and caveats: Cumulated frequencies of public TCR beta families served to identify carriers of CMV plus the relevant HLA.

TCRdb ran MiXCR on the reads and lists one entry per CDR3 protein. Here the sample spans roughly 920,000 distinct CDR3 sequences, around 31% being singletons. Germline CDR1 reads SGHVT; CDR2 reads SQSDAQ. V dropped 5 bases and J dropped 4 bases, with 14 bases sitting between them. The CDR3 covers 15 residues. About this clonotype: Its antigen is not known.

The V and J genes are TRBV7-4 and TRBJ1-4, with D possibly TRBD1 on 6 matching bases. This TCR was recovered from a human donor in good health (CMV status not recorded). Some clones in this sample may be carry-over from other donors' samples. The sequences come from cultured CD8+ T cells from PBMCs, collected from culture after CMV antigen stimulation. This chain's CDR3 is CASSRRGQLNEKLFF. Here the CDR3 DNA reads TGTGCCAGCAGCCGTCGGGGGCAGCTTAATGAAAAACTGTTTTTT.